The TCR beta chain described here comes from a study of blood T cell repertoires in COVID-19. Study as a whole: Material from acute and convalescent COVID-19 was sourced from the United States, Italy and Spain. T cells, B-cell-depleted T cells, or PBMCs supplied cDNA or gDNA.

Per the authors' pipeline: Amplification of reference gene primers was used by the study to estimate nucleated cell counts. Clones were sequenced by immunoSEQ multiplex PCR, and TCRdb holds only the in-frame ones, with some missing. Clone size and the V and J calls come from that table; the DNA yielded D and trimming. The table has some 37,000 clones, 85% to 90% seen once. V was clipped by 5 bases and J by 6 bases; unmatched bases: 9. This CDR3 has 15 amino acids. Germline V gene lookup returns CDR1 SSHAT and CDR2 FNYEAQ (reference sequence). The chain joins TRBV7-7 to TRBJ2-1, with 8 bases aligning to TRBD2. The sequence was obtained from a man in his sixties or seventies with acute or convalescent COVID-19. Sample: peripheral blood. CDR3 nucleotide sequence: TGTGCCAGCAGCCAGACCAGCGGGAGTTCCAATGAGCAGTTCTTC. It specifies CASSQTSGSSNEQFF.